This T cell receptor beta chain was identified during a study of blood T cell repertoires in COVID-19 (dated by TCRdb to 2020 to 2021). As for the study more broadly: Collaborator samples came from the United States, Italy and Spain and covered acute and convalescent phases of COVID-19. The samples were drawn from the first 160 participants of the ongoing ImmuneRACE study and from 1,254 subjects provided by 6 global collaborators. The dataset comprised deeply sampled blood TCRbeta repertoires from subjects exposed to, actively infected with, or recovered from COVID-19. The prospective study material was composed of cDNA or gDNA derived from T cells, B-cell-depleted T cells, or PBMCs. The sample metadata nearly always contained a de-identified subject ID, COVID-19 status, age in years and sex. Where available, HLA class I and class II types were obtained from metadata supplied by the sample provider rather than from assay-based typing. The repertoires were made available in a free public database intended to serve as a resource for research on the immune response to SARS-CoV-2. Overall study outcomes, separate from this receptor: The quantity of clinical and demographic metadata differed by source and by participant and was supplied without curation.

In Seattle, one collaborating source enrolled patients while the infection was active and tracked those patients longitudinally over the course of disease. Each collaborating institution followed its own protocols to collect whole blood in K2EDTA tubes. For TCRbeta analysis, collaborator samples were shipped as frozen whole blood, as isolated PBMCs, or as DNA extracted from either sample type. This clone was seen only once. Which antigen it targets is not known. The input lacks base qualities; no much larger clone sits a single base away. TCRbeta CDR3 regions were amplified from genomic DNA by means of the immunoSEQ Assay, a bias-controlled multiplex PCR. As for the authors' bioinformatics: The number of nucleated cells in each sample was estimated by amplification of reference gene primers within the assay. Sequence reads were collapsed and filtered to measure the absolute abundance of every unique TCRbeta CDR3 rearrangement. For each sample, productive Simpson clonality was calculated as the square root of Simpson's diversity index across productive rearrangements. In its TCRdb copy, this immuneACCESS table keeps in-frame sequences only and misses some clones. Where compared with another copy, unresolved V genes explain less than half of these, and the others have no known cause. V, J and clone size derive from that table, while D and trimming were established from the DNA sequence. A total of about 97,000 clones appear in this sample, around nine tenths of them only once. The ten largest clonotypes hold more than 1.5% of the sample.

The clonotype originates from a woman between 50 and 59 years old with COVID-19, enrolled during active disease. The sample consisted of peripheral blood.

The CDR3 is CASSRRTGGETGELFF. The nucleotide sequence is TGTGCCAGCAGCCGACGGACAGGGGGAGAAACCGGGGAGCTGTTTTTT. This chain joins TRBV3-1 (or the pseudogene TRBV3-2) to TRBJ2-2; 10 junctional bases match TRBD1. The germline V and J ends show losses of 4 bases and 5 bases respectively, and no gene match explains 7 bases of the junction. CDR1 and CDR2, per the germline V gene (reference sequence), are LGHDT and YNNKEL. The CDR3, from cysteine to phenylalanine, totals 16 residues. The kept DNA is CDR3 alone, 48 bases in frame from the first base.